This TCR beta chain came from a study of blood T cells in healthy people across ages. RNA extraction gave at least 5.5 micrograms of total RNA per sample. A second PCR of about 7 to 12 cycles used a sample-barcoded 5' primer and a J-beta primer mix. Using its own MiXCR run on the 5' RACE reads, TCRdb lists one record per CDR3 protein. The sample includes around 700,000 distinct CDR3 sequences, 20% to 30% seen only once; the top ten take 9.4%. The germline gives CDR1 MGHRA, CDR2 YSYEKL. CDR3 length equals 16 residues. This clonotype has a handful of counts. The sample was also reused in another study, on T cells of mothers and their children.

This TCR came from a boy aged 5-17 years in good health. This chain links TRBV4-1 with TRBJ2-1; D could derive from TRBD1 or TRBD2 (5 bases each). Near its end, the DNA agrees better with TRBJ2-7, so the J call may be wrong. The sample taken for sequencing was blood. In nucleotides, the CDR3 is TGCGCCAGCAGCCCCAGAGGGGCGTCAAGCTCCTACGAGCAGTACTTC. Protein product: CASSPRGASSSYEQYF.